The text below deals with one T cell receptor (beta chain). Its antigen is still unknown. The data were obtained in a study of cytomegalovirus exposure and HLA in healthy donors. Healthy bone marrow donors made up the donors. PCR used 60 Vbeta primers and 13 Jbeta primers. The table came from immunoSEQ multiplex PCR; TCRdb's copy has only in-frame clones and leaves some out. Of approximately 150,000 clones listed, roughly four fifths were seen once; the top ten hold more than 0.8%. Germline-derived CDR1 and CDR2 are SGDLS and YYNGEE. V gave up 4 bases and J gave up 2 bases; unmatched junction bases: 5. The CDR3 is 16 residues long. Study-level results: Apparent HLA restriction characterized most CMV-associated TCR beta chains in a later analysis. Usually a TCR sequence was rare, but some public TCRs were found in many donors. A missense variant in DCLRE1C was later tied to TCR beta V- and J-gene trimming.

The TCR originated in a woman aged 40 to 50 in good health and CMV-seronegative. V usage is TRBV9 and J usage is TRBJ2-6, with 8 bases identical to TRBD2. The sequencing input was PBMCs. The CDR3 spells CASSREGMTGANVLTF. In DNA form, the CDR3 reads TGTGCCAGCAGCCGGGAGGGAATGACTGGGGCCAACGTCCTGACTTTC. Looking up the rest from reference TRBV9 and TRBJ2-6 gives the full variable domain: DSGVTQTPKHLITATGQRVTLRCSPRSGDLSVYWYQQSLDQGLQFLIQYYNGEERAKGNILERFSAQQFPDLHSELNLSSLELGDSALYFCASSREGMTGANVLTFGAGSRLTVL.